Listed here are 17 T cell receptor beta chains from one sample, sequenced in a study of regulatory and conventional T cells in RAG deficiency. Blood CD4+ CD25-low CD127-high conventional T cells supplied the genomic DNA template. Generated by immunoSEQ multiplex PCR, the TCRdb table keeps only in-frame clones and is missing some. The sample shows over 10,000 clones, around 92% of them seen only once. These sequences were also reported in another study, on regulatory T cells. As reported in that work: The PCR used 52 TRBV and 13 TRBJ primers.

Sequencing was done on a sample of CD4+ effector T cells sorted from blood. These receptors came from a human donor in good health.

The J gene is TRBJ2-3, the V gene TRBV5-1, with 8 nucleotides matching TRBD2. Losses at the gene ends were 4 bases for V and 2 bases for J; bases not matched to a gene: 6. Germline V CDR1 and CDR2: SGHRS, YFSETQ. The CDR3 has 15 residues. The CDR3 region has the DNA TGCGCCAGCAGCACCCAGCGGGAGTTCACAGATACGCAGTATTTT. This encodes CASSTQREFTDTQYF. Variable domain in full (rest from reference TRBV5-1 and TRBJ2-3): KAGVTQTPRYLIKTRGQQVTLSCSPISGHRSVSWYQQTPGQGLQFLFEYFSETQRNKGNFPGRFSGRQFSNSRSEMNVSTLELGDSALYLCASSTQREFTDTQYFGPGTRLTVL.

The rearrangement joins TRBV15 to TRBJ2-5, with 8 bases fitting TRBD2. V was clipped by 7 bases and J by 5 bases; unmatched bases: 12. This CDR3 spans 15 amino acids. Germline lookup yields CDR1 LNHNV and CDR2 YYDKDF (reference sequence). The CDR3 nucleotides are TGTGCCACCACCACAAGCGGGAGTCTCTCCGAGACCCAGTACTTC. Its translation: CATTTSGSLSETQYF.

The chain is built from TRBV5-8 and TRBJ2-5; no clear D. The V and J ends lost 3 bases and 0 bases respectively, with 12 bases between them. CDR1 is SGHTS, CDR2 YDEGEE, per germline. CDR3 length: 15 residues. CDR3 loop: CASSSLLGHQETQYF. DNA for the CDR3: TGTGCCAGCAGCTCACTTTTAGGTCACCAAGAGACCCAGTACTTC. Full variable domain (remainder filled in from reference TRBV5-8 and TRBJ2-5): EAGVTQSPTHLIKTRGQQATLRCSPISGHTSVYWYQQALGLGLQFLLWYDEGEERNRGNFPPRFSGRQFPNYSSELNVNALELEDSALYLCASSSLLGHQETQYFGPGTRLLVL.

CDR3 residues: CASSIRQTQETQYF. The CDR3 DNA sequence: TGTGCCAGTAGTATTCGGCAGACTCAAGAGACCCAGTACTTC. The chain links TRBV19 to TRBJ2-5; no clear D gene. The CDR3 is 14 amino acids. V lost 3 bases and J lost 2, with 10 bases in between. The germline gives CDR1 LNHDA, CDR2 SQIVND (reference sequence).

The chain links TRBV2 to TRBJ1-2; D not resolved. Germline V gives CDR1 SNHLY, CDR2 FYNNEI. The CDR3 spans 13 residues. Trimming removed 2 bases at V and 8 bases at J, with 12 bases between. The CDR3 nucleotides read TGTGCCAGCAGTGAATACGTGGAGGCGGGCTACACCTTC. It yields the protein CASSEYVEAGYTF.

The CDR3 reads CASSEVGLRTDTQYF. The CDR3 DNA follows: TGTGCCAGCAGTGAAGTGGGACTTAGAACAGATACGCAGTATTTT. The chain carries TRBV6-1 and TRBJ2-3; D perhaps matches TRBD2 (6 bases). CDR1 is MNHNS, CDR2 SASEGT, per germline. The CDR3 totals 15 residues. Trimming removed 1 base at V and 3 bases at J, with 11 bases between.

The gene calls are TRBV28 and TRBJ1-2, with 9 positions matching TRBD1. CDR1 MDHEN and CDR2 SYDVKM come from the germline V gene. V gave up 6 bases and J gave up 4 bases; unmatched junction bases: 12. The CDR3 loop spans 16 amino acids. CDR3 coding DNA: TGTGCCAGCAGCGGATCCGGGACAGGGAGTAGCTATGGCTACACCTTC. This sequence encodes CASSGSGTGSSYGYTF.

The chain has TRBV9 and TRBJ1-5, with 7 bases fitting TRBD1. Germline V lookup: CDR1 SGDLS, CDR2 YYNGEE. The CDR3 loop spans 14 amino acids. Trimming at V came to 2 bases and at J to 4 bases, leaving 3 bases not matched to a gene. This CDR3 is CASSVTGQNQPQHF. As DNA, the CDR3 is TGTGCCAGCAGCGTGACGGGACAGAATCAGCCCCAGCATTTT.

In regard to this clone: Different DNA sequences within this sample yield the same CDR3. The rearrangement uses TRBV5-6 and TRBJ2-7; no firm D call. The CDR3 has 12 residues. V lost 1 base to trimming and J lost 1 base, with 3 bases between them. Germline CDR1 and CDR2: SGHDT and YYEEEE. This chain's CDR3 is CASSLKSYEQYF. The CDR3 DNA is TGTGCCAGCAGCTTGAAATCCTACGAGCAGTACTTC.

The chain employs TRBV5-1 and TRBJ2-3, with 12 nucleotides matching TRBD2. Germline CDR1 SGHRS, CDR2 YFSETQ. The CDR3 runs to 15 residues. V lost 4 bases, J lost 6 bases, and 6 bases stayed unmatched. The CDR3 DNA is TGCGCCAGCAGCAGACTAGCGGGGGATTCGGATACGCAGTATTTT. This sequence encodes CASSRLAGDSDTQYF.

CDR3 amino acids: CASSESYSQIYGYTF. CDR3 nucleotide sequence: TGTGCCAGCAGTGAAAGTTATAGTCAGATCTATGGCTACACCTTC. The chain recombines TRBV2 with TRBJ1-2; D uncertain. There are 15 residues in the CDR3. Trimming removed 2 bases from V and 4 bases from J, with 14 bases in between. Germline loops: CDR1 SNHLY, CDR2 FYNNEI.

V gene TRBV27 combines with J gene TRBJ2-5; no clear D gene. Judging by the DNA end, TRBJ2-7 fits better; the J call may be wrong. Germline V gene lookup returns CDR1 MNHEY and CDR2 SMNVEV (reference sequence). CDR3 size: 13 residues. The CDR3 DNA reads TGTGCCAGCAGTTTAGCCGCCGGCTACGAGCAGTACTTC. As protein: CASSLAAGYEQYF.

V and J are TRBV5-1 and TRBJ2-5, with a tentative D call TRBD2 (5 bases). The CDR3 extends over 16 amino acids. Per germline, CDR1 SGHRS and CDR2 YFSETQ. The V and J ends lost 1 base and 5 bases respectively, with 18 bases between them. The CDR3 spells CASSLKLGATPETQYF. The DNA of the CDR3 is TGCGCCAGCAGCTTGAAGTTGGGAGCAACCCCGGAGACCCAGTACTTC.

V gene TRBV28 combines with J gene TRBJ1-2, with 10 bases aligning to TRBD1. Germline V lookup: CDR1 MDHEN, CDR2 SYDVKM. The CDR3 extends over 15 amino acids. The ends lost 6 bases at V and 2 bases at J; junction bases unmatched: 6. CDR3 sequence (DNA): TGTGCCAGCAGCCCCGGGACAGGGGCAAACTATGGCTACACCTTC. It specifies CASSPGTGANYGYTF.

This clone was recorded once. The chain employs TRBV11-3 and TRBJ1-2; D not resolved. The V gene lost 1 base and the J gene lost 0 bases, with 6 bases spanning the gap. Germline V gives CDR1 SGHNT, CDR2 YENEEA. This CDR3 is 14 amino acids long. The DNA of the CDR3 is TGTGCCAGCAGCTTAGTCCAGACTAACTATGGCTACACCTTC. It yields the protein CASSLVQTNYGYTF. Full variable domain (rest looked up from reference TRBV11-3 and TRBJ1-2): EAGVVQSPRYKIIEKKQPVAFWCNPISGHNTLYWYLQNLGQGPELLIRYENEEAVDDSQLPKDRFSAERLKGVDSTLKIQPAELGDSAVYLCASSLVQTNYGYTFGSGTRLTVV.

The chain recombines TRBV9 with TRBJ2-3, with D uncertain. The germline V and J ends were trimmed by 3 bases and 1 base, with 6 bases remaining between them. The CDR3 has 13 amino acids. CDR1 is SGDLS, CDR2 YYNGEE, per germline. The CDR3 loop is CASSERGTDTQYF. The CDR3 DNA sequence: TGTGCCAGCAGCGAAAGGGGCACAGATACGCAGTATTTT.

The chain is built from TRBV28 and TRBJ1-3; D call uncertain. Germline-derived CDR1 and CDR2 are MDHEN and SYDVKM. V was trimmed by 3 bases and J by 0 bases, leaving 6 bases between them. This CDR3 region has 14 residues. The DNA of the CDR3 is TGTGCCAGCAGTTTGGGCAACTCTGGAAACACCATATATTTT. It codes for CASSLGNSGNTIYF.